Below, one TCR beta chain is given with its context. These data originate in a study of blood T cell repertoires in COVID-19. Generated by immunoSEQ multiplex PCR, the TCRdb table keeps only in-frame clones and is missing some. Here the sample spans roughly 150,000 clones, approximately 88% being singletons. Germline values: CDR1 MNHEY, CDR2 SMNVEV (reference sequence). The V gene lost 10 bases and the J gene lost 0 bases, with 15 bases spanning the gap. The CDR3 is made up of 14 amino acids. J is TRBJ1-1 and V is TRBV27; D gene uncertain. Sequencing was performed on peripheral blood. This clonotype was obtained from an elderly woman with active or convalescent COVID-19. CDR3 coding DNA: TGTGCCACCGCGAAGTACTCCCTGAACACTGAAGCTTTCTTT. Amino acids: CATAKYSLNTEAFF.